The present T cell receptor (beta chain) was sequenced within a study of TIL therapy for anti-PD-1-resistant metastatic lung cancer. This clone has only a few counts. The CDR3 is made up of 14 amino acids. The ends lost 8 bases at V and 6 bases at J; junction bases unmatched: 11. CDR1 MDHEN and CDR2 SYDVKM come from the germline V gene. The libraries were made with immunoSEQ v3. Generated by immunoSEQ multiplex PCR, the TCRdb table keeps only in-frame clones and is missing some. The sample contains approximately 53,000 clones, roughly 85% of which appear only once. Sample time point: pre-treatment sample, taken before nivolumab and TIL therapy.

The chain links TRBV28 to TRBJ2-7, with 9 bases identical to TRBD1. Sample: blood, taken at baseline. The receptor comes from a woman aged 30 to 85 with non-small cell lung cancer. Here the CDR3 reads CASGSGTGISEQYF. CDR3 DNA sequence: TGTGCCAGCGGCTCCGGGACAGGGATTTCCGAGCAGTACTTC.